This T cell receptor beta chain derives from a study of T cells after yellow fever vaccination. Study findings and constraints: Repertoires sorted by FACS could include abundant clonotypes that are contaminants from the bulk population.

A single record per CDR3 protein comes from TCRdb applying MiXCR to the 5' RACE reads. Of about 60,000 distinct CDR3 sequences listed, approximately 6.5% are singletons. This clonotype was counted at least ten times. The antigen is undetermined. The CDR3 has 13 residues. The germline V gene has CDR1 SGHKS and CDR2 YYEKEE (reference sequence). Trimming removed 4 bases from V and 3 bases from J, with 11 bases in between. This TCR was recovered from a man in his late teens or twenties who received the YFV17D yellow fever vaccine. This chain links TRBV5-5 with TRBJ2-7, with D hard to call. The sequences come from CD8+ T cells sorted from PBMCs, collected on the day of the first yellow fever vaccination. The CDR3: CASSIGPSYEQYF. CDR3 bases: TGTGCCAGCAGCATCGGGCCGAGCTACGAGCAGTACTTC.